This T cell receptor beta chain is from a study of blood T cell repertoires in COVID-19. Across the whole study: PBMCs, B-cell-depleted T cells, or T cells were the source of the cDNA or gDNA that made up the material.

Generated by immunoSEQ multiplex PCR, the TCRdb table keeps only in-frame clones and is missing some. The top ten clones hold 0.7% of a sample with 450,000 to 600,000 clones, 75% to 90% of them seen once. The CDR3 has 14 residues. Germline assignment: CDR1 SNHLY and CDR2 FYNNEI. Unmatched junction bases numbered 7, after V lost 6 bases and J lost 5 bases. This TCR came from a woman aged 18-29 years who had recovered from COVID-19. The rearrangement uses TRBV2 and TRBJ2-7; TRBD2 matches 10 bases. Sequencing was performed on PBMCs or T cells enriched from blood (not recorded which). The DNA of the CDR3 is TGTGCCAGCAGAAAAGCGGGGGGGCCGAACGAGCAGTACTTC. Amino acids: CASRKAGGPNEQYF.